This T cell receptor (beta chain) was obtained from a study of T cell responses to AZD1222 COVID-19 vaccine. The wider study: Second-dose recipients at about 4 or about 12 weeks were treated as one pooled group. Regarding the study as a whole: Donors, mostly white British, included more females; clonal diversity was possibly underestimated. Rises in breadth and depth of Spike-specific TCRs came after two AZD1222 doses.

This clone has only a few counts. Its target is unknown. The germline V gene has CDR1 SGHTA and CDR2 FQGNSA. The trim removed 2 bases at V and 3 bases at J, leaving 6 bases unmatched. The CDR3 runs 15 residues. The method was immunoSEQ multiplex PCR; TCRdb's version includes in-frame clones alone and lacks a portion of them. Of approximately 150,000 clones listed, about 90% are singletons. The chain recombines TRBV7-2 with TRBJ2-7; 8 nucleotides align to TRBD1. The starting material was peripheral blood, obtained on day 0 of AZD1222 vaccination. The sequence derives from an adult in good health. The CDR3 loop is CASSLKGQVIYEQYF. The CDR3 bases are TGTGCCAGCAGCTTAAAGGGACAGGTGATCTACGAGCAGTACTTC.